This TCR beta chain was captured in a study of chemoradiotherapy in HPV16-positive cancers. Measured with immunoSEQ multiplex PCR; TCRdb has only the in-frame clones, and not every one. The sample comprises roughly 24,000 clones, about nine tenths of which are singletons, and roughly a sixth rests with the top ten. The sequencing used blood, collected from a patient who underwent chemoradiotherapy. The receptor's source is a human donor with HPV-associated anogenital cancer.

The CDR3 coding sequence is TGTGCCAGCAGTACAACAGGGGCCCACGAGCAGTACTTC. Residues: CASSTTGAHEQYF. The rearrangement joins TRBV2 to TRBJ2-7, with 7 bases lining up with TRBD1. The CDR3 extends over 13 amino acids. Trimming at V came to 5 bases and at J to 5 bases, leaving 6 bases not matched to a gene. Looked up from germline, CDR1 is SNHLY and CDR2 is FYNNEI.